This TCR beta chain was documented in a study of technical replicates of blood from a few donors. Trimming cost V 6 bases and J 3 bases, with 17 bases left between them. The germline CDR1 and CDR2 sequences are MNHEY and SVGAGI. The CDR3 is made up of 15 amino acids. Data came from immunoSEQ multiplex PCR; TCRdb stores just in-frame clones and leaves some out. Seen here are around 84,000 clones, roughly 98% observed once, and the top ten hold approximately 0.15%. The chain joins TRBV6-5 to TRBJ1-1; TRBD1 might be the D (6 bases). Sample: T cells isolated from PBMCs. This sequence was found in a human donor in good health. The CDR3 DNA is TGTGCCAGCAGGGCACAACAGGGAATTGACACTGAAGCTTTCTTT. This sequence encodes CASRAQQGIDTEAFF.